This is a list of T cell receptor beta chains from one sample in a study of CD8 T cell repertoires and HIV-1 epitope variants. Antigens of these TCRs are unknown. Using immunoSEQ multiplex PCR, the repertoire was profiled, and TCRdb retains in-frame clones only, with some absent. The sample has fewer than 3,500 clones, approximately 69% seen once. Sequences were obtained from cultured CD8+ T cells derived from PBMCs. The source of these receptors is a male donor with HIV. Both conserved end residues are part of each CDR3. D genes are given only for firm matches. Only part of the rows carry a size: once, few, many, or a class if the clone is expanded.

CASSFGSGNYEQYF,TGTGCCAGCAGTTTTGGTAGCGGGAACTACGAGCAGTACTTC,NA,TRBD2,TRBV28,TRBJ2-7
CASSLVGGAYNEQFF,TGTGCCAGCAGCTTAGTAGGGGGCGCCTACAATGAGCAGTTCTTC,NA,TRBD1,TRBV7-2,TRBJ2-1
CSVAGRDTGELFF,TGCAGCGTTGCCGGGAGGGACACCGGGGAGCTGTTTTTT,NA,TRBD2,TRBV29-1,TRBJ2-2
CASSLGPSLGDYEQYF,TGTGCCAGCAGCTTGGGGCCTTCTTTGGGAGATTACGAGCAGTACTTC,few,NA,TRBV5-6,TRBJ2-7
CASSQYVGSYNEQFF,TGTGCCAGCAGCCAATATGTAGGCTCCTACAATGAGCAGTTCTTC,NA,NA,TRBV7-3,TRBJ2-1
CASSPGTGAIEQYF,TGTGCCAGCAGTCCCGGGACAGGGGCGATCGAGCAGTACTTC,once,TRBD1,TRBV9,TRBJ2-7
CASSRLPAQGLSYTF,TGCGCCAGCAGCCGACTACCGGCCCAGGGACTAAGCTACACCTTC,NA,NA,TRBV4-3,TRBJ1-2
CASSPAPSGQETQYF,TGTGCCAGCAGCCCCGCCCCTAGCGGGCAAGAGACCCAGTACTTC,NA,TRBD2,TRBV11-1,TRBJ2-5
CASSVVPGDNEQFF,TGTGCCAGCAGCGTAGTTCCGGGGGACAATGAGCAGTTCTTC,NA,NA,TRBV9,TRBJ2-1
CASSYYGGRGSKNIQYF,TGTGCCAGCAGTTATTATGGGGGGAGGGGCTCCAAAAACATTCAGTACTTC,once,TRBD2,TRBV27,TRBJ2-4
CASSFRGTGGHTYEQYF,TGTGCCAGCAGTTTCAGGGGGACAGGGGGTCATACCTACGAGCAGTACTTC,few,TRBD1,TRBV28,TRBJ2-7
CAWSVADTEAFF,TGTGCCTGGAGTGTTGCGGACACTGAAGCTTTCTTT,NA,NA,TRBV30,TRBJ1-1
CASSPGGTQYF,TGTGCCAGCAGCCCCGGGGGTACGCAGTATTTT,NA,NA,TRBV9,TRBJ2-3
CASSYGTGAEQYF,TGTGCCAGCAGTTACGGGACAGGGGCCGAGCAGTACTTC,NA,TRBD1,TRBV6-5,TRBJ2-7
CASSYGEPGYEQYF,TGTGCCAGCAGTTACGGTGAACCTGGCTACGAGCAGTACTTC,NA,NA,TRBV6-5,TRBJ2-7
CASSVNPLAGSNTGELFF,TGTGCCAGCAGCGTAAACCCCTTAGCGGGGTCGAACACCGGGGAGCTGTTTTTT,NA,TRBD2,TRBV9,TRBJ2-2
CTSSQLSGLAGVETQYF,TGCACCAGCAGCCAACTTTCGGGACTAGCGGGGGTAGAGACCCAGTACTTC,NA,NA,TRBV1,TRBJ2-5
CASSLSVYEQFF,TGTGCCAGCAGTTTATCGGTTTATGAGCAGTTCTTC,few,NA,TRBV28,TRBJ2-1
CASSGGRQGVSRVTNEKLFF,TGTGCCAGCAGTGGTGGACGACAGGGGGTTTCGCGTGTTACTAATGAAAAACTGTTTTTT,NA,TRBD1,TRBV2,TRBJ1-4
CASAAGVIYNEQFF,TGTGCCAGTGCAGCGGGGGTTATATACAATGAGCAGTTCTTC,NA,TRBD2,TRBV19,TRBJ2-1
CATSRAGDGDYGYTF,TGTGCCACCAGCAGAGCGGGGGATGGAGACTATGGCTACACCTTC,NA,NA,TRBV15,TRBJ1-2
CASVDQFRETQYF,TGTGCCAGCGTCGACCAATTTAGGGAGACCCAGTACTTC,NA,NA,TRBV6-6,TRBJ2-5
CASRYTDTQYF,TGTGCCAGCAGGTACACAGATACGCAGTATTTT,few,NA,TRBV28,TRBJ2-3
CASSLSEGTVSYEQYF,TGTGCCAGCAGTTTATCGGAGGGGACTGTATCCTACGAGCAGTACTTC,few,NA,TRBV27,TRBJ2-7
CASSSSFYDSYEQYF,TGCGCCAGCAGCTCCTCCTTCTACGACTCCTACGAGCAGTACTTC,NA,NA,TRBV5-1,TRBJ2-7
CASSTIGTDTQYF,TGTGCCAGCAGCACCATTGGCACGGATACGCAGTATTTT,NA,NA,TRBV7-8,TRBJ2-3
CASSTGEGTEAFF,TGTGCCAGCTCGACAGGGGAAGGCACTGAAGCTTTCTTT,NA,TRBD1,TRBV7-8,TRBJ1-1
CASSIGTDGTDTQYF,TGTGCCAGTAGTATAGGGACAGATGGTACAGATACGCAGTATTTT,NA,NA,TRBV19,TRBJ2-3
CASSYSPSGGHNEQFF,TGTGCCAGCAGTTACTCGCCTAGCGGGGGACACAATGAGCAGTTCTTC,few,TRBD2,TRBV6-5,TRBJ2-1
CASSVTRDRIEKLFF,TGTGCCAGTAGTGTTACCCGGGACAGAATTGAAAAACTGTTTTTT,NA,TRBD1,TRBV19,TRBJ1-4
CASYDDTTSGNTIYF,TGTGCCAGCTATGACGACACAACCTCTGGAAACACCATATATTTT,NA,NA,TRBV6-1,TRBJ1-3
CASSLESGWTYEQYF,TGTGCCAGCAGCTTAGAAAGCGGGTGGACCTACGAGCAGTACTTC,NA,NA,TRBV11-2,TRBJ2-7
CASSGGGTRGTDTQYF,TGTGCCAGCAGCGGGGGAGGGACGAGGGGCACAGATACGCAGTATTTT,few,TRBD2,TRBV5-4,TRBJ2-3
CASSLESGTYNEQFF,TGTGCCAGCAGCTTAGAGAGCGGTACTTACAATGAGCAGTTCTTC,NA,NA,TRBV7-8,TRBJ2-1
CASSQSGLGGNEQFF,TGCGCCAGCAGCCAATCTGGACTAGGCGGCAATGAGCAGTTCTTC,NA,TRBD2,TRBV4-3,TRBJ2-1
CASSIGPSSYNEQFF,TGTGCCAGTAGTATAGGACCGAGCTCCTACAATGAGCAGTTCTTC,NA,NA,TRBV19,TRBJ2-1
CASSVFVLVREGDDSNQPQHF,TGTGCCAGCAGCGTATTTGTCTTGGTTAGGGAGGGGGATGATAGCAATCAGCCCCAGCATTTT,NA,NA,TRBV9,TRBJ1-5
CASSIPNTEAFF,TGTGCCAGTAGTATCCCGAACACTGAAGCTTTCTTT,NA,NA,TRBV19,TRBJ1-1
CASSSAGVLDTEAFF,TGTGCCAGCAGTTCGGCAGGGGTTTTGGACACTGAAGCTTTCTTT,few,NA,TRBV6-5,TRBJ1-1
CASSANRIEAFF,TGTGCCAGCAGTGCAAACAGGATTGAAGCTTTCTTT,NA,NA,TRBV6-5,TRBJ1-1
CASSLGNQPQHF,TGTGCCAGCAGCTTAGGGAATCAGCCCCAGCATTTT,few,NA,TRBV7-9,TRBJ1-5
CASSSAGIDQETQYF,TGTGCCAGCAGCTCCGCCGGGATAGATCAAGAGACCCAGTACTTC,NA,NA,TRBV5-3,TRBJ2-5
CASSLDGGAYGYTF,TGTGCCAGCAGCTTAGATGGAGGGGCCTATGGCTACACCTTC,once,NA,TRBV7-2,TRBJ1-2
CASSYVDSREQFF,TGTGCCAGCAGTTACGTGGACAGCCGGGAGCAGTTCTTC,NA,NA,TRBV6-5,TRBJ2-1
CASSKGAGAGGFNQPQHF,TGTGCCAGCAGCAAAGGGGCTGGAGCAGGGGGCTTCAATCAGCCCCAGCATTTT,NA,NA,TRBV21-1,TRBJ1-5
CASSTGQGMNTEAFF,TGTGCCAGCAGCACGGGACAGGGGATGAACACTGAAGCTTTCTTT,NA,TRBD1,TRBV7-9,TRBJ1-1
CASSPYGTGDTDTQYF,TGTGCCAGCAGCCCCTATGGGACAGGGGACACAGATACGCAGTATTTT,NA,TRBD1,TRBV7-8,TRBJ2-3